The T cell receptor (beta chain) under discussion was sequenced for a study of early T cells in non-severe SARS-CoV-2 infection. Study-wide background: Bulk RNA from unsorted whole blood was sequenced; chains were unpaired. Whole-study results and caveats: The matching step, a VDJdb search, favored anti-spike CD8 responses and missed private and CD4 specificities.

A remark on this clonotype: Its antigen remains unidentified.

TCRdb called the 5' RACE reads again in MiXCR, with one record for every CDR3 protein. The data show around 60,000 distinct CDR3 sequences, roughly 10% seen once. With 5 bases removed from V and 7 bases from J, the gap between germline ends came to 15 bases. The CDR3 has 14 residues. Germline loops: CDR1 SEHNR, CDR2 FQNEAQ (reference sequence). The chain is built from TRBV7-9 and TRBJ2-1; possibly TRBD2 for D (6 bases). This TCR came from an adult who was a healthcare worker with PCR-confirmed SARS-CoV-2 infection or an uninfected control (not recorded which). This specimen was whole blood, taken at baseline. CDR3 sequence: CASSRDARGNEQFF. In nucleotides, the CDR3 is TGTGCCAGCAGCCGGGACGCCCGGGGGAATGAGCAGTTCTTC.